Listed below are T cell receptor beta chains from one sample, sequenced in a study of cytomegalovirus exposure and HLA in healthy donors. Measured with immunoSEQ multiplex PCR; TCRdb has only the in-frame clones, and not every one. This table has around 120,000 clones, about three quarters appearing once. What was sequenced was PBMCs. All receptors come from a human donor in good health. Each CDR3 is given with its conserved first and last residue. The order of the fields is V gene, D gene, clone size, J gene, CDR3 protein, CDR3 DNA. The D gene is left open where the match is weak. The size field is filled for only some rows; it gives once, few, many or a size class.

V: TRBV7-2; D: NA; size: NA; J: TRBJ2-2; CDR3: CASSLVTAGELFF; DNA: TGTGCCAGCAGCTTAGTTACTGCCGGGGAGCTGTTTTTT
V: TRBV2; D: NA; size: once; J: TRBJ2-1; CDR3: CASSELAGNYNEQFF; DNA: TGTGCCAGCAGTGAACTGGCGGGAAACTACAATGAGCAGTTCTTC
V: TRBV6-5; D: NA; size: NA; J: TRBJ1-3; CDR3: CASSRTGSSGNTIYF; DNA: TGTGCCAGCAGCCGAACAGGGAGCTCTGGAAACACCATATATTTT
V: TRBV20-1; D: TRBD1; size: NA; J: TRBJ2-1; CDR3: CSGRGGTEQLF; DNA: TGCAGTGGTAGGGGTGGGACAGAGCAGCTCTTC
V: TRBV7-2; D: TRBD1; size: NA; J: TRBJ1-2; CDR3: CASSLDRGLGGYTF; DNA: TGTGCCAGCAGCTTGGACAGGGGGCTAGGGGGCTACACCTTC
V: TRBV12-5; D: TRBD1; size: NA; J: TRBJ1-2; CDR3: CASGSGDRAAGGYTF; DNA: TGTGCTAGTGGTTCCGGGGACAGGGCCGCGGGTGGCTACACCTTC
V: TRBV7-2; D: TRBD1; size: NA; J: TRBJ1-1; CDR3: CASSLVGIGTGSAEAFF; DNA: TGTGCCAGCAGCTTAGTCGGGATCGGGACAGGGTCAGCTGAAGCTTTCTTT
V: TRBV4-3; D: TRBD2; size: NA; J: TRBJ2-1; CDR3: CASSQITTGLAGGYFSYNEQFF; DNA: TGCGCCAGCAGCCAAATAACAACGGGACTAGCGGGGGGCTACTTCTCCTACAATGAGCAGTTCTTC
V: TRBV19; D: NA; size: NA; J: TRBJ1-5; CDR3: CASSIEQSNQPQHF; DNA: TGTGCCAGTAGTATAGAACAGAGCAATCAGCCCCAGCATTTT
V: TRBV10-3; D: NA; size: once; J: TRBJ1-6; CDR3: CAISEQGRGSSPLHF; DNA: TGTGCCATCAGTGAGCAGGGGCGCGGGTCTTCACCCCTCCACTTT
V: TRBV2; D: NA; size: NA; J: TRBJ2-7; CDR3: CASTPGLNSYEQYF; DNA: TGTGCCAGCACCCCGGGACTTAACTCCTACGAGCAGTACTTC
V: TRBV4-3; D: TRBD1; size: NA; J: TRBJ2-1; CDR3: CASSQDLIGQGYNEQFF; DNA: TGCGCCAGCAGCCAAGATCTTATCGGACAGGGCTACAATGAGCAGTTCTTC
V: TRBV9; D: TRBD2; size: NA; J: TRBJ2-7; CDR3: CASSVAAGAYYEQYF; DNA: TGTGCCAGCAGCGTAGCAGCGGGGGCATACTACGAGCAGTACTTC
V: TRBV7-6; D: TRBD1; size: NA; J: TRBJ1-4; CDR3: CASSPNPGTGSNEKLFF; DNA: TGTGCCAGCAGCCCAAACCCCGGGACAGGGTCTAATGAAAAACTGTTTTTT
V: TRBV11-3; D: TRBD2; size: NA; J: TRBJ2-1; CDR3: CASSLTPLAGVHNEQFF; DNA: TGTGCCAGCAGCTTGACACCTCTAGCGGGAGTTCATAATGAGCAGTTCTTC
V: TRBV5-4; D: TRBD1; size: NA; J: TRBJ1-4; CDR3: CASSLGGQSTNEKLFF; DNA: TGTGCCAGCAGCTTAGGGGGACAGTCAACTAATGAAAAACTGTTTTTT
V: TRBV30; D: NA; size: NA; J: TRBJ2-2; CDR3: CAWSRTGELFF; DNA: TGTGCCTGGAGCCGGACCGGGGAGCTGTTTTTT